This TCR beta chain was recorded in a study of T cell clonality in common variable immunodeficiency. General study results and limits: Common variable immunodeficiency TCR beta sequences reportedly had fewer deletions and N-nucleotide insertions.

At least ten counts were recorded for this clone. The antigen is unknown. The missing CDR3 end, 3 residues past where the read stops, is filled in from the germline J gene. Sequencing was performed with immunoSEQ multiplex PCR; in TCRdb, only in-frame clones are kept and a portion is missing. The sample was found to contain around 30,000 clones, and every one recurs. Both groups were predominantly of Caucasian heritage. Germline V gene lookup returns CDR1 SEHNR and CDR2 FQNEAQ (reference sequence). This CDR3 is built from 14 residues. Trimming pared 7 bases from V and 6 bases from J, leaving 16 bases between.

V is TRBV7-9 and J is TRBJ2-1; the D gene is possibly TRBD2 (5 bases). This TCR was sampled from a human donor with common variable immunodeficiency. Sequencing input: peripheral blood mononuclear cells. The sequenced CDR3 bases are TGTGCCAGCACCCTAATGACGAGGGCCAATGAG. It specifies CASTLMTRANE. The whole CDR3 protein reads CASTLMTRANEQFF.